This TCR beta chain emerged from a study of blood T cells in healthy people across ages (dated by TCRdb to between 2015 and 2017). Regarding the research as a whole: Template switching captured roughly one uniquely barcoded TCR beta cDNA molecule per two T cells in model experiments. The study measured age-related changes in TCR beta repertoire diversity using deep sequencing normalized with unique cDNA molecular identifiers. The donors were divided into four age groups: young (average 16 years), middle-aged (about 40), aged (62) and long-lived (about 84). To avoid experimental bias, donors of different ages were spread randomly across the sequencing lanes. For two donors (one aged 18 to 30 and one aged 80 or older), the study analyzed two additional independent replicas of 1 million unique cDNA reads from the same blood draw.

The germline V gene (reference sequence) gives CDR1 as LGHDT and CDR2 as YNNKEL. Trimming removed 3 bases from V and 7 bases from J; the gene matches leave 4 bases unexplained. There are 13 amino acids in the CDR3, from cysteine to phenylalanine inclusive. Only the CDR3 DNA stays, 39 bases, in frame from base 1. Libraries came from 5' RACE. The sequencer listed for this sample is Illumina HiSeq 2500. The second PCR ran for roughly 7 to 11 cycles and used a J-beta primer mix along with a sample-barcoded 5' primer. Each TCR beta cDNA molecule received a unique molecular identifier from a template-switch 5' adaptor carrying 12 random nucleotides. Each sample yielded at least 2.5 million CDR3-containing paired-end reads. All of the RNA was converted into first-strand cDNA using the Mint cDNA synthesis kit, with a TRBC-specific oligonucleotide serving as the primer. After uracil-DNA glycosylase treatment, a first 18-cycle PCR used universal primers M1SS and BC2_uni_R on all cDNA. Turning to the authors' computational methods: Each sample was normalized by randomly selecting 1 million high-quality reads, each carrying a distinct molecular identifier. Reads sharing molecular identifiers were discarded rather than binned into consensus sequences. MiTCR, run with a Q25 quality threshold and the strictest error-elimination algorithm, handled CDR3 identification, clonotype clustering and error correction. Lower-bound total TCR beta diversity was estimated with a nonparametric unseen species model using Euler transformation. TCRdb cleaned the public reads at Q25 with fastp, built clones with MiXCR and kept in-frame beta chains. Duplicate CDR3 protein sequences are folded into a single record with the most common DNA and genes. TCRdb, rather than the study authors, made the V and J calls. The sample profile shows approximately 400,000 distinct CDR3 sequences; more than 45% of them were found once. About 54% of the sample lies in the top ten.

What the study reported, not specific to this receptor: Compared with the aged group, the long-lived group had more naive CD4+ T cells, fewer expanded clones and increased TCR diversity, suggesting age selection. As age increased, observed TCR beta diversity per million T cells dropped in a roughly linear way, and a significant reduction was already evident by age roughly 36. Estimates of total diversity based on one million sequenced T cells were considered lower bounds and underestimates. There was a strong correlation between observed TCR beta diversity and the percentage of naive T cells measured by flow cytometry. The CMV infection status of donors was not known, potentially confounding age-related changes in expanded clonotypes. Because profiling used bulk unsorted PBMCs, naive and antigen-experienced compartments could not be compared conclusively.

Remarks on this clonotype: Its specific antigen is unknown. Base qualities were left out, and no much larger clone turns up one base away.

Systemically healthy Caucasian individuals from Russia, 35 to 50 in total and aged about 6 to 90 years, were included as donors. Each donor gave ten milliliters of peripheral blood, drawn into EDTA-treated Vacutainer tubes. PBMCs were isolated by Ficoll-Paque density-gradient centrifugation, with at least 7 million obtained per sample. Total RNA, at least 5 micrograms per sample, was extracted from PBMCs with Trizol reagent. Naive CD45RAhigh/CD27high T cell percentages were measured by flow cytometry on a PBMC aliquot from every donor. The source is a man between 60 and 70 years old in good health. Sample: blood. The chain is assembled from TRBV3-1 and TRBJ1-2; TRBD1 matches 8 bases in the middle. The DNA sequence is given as TGTGCCAGCAGCCACGGACAGGGTAGTGGCTACACCTTC. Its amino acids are CASSHGQGSGYTF.